Listed below are T cell receptor beta chains from one sample, sequenced in a study of blood T cell repertoires in COVID-19. Using immunoSEQ multiplex PCR, the repertoire was profiled, and TCRdb retains in-frame clones only, with some absent. The repertoire consists of some 120,000 clones, with roughly four fifths occurring once and the leading ten covering approximately 20%. Sequenced sample: PBMCs or T cells enriched from blood (not recorded which). These receptors originate from a man under 40 who had recovered from COVID-19. Each CDR3 is given with its conserved first and last residue. Fields, in order: CDR3 protein, CDR3 DNA, J gene, V gene, clone size, D gene. The D gene is left open where the match is weak. Only some rows state a clone size, as once, few, many or a class for expanded clones.

CDR3aa: CASSEMLDRSEAFF; CDR3nt: TGTGCCAGCAGTGAAATGTTGGACAGGTCAGAAGCTTTCTTT; j_gene: TRBJ1-1; v_gene: TRBV6-1; abundance: .; d_gene: TRBD1
CDR3aa: CAISEGTRITDTQYF; CDR3nt: TGTGCCATCAGTGAGGGGACACGGATTACAGATACGCAGTATTTT; j_gene: TRBJ2-3; v_gene: TRBV10-3; abundance: .; d_gene: .
CDR3aa: CASSATTGTGWHTDTQYF; CDR3nt: TGTGCCAGCAGTGCGACCACCGGGACAGGGTGGCACACAGATACGCAGTATTTT; j_gene: TRBJ2-3; v_gene: TRBV27; abundance: .; d_gene: TRBD1
CDR3aa: CASSELGGSTDTQYF; CDR3nt: TGTGCCAGCAGTGAATTAGGGGGAAGCACAGATACGCAGTATTTT; j_gene: TRBJ2-3; v_gene: TRBV6-1; abundance: .; d_gene: .
CDR3aa: CSVTTGAYGYTF; CDR3nt: TGCAGCGTAACGACAGGAGCCTATGGCTACACCTTC; j_gene: TRBJ1-2; v_gene: TRBV29-1; abundance: .; d_gene: .
CDR3aa: CASSLDRYEQYF; CDR3nt: TGTGCCAGCAGCTTAGATCGCTACGAGCAGTACTTC; j_gene: TRBJ2-7; v_gene: TRBV11-2; abundance: .; d_gene: .
CDR3aa: CASSLSWTGSGEQYF; CDR3nt: TGTGCCAGCAGTTTATCTTGGACAGGATCGGGAGAGCAGTACTTC; j_gene: TRBJ2-7; v_gene: TRBV27; abundance: .; d_gene: TRBD1
CDR3aa: CASSVDSFTEAFF; CDR3nt: TGTGCCAGCAGCGTAGACAGTTTCACTGAAGCTTTCTTT; j_gene: TRBJ1-1; v_gene: TRBV9; abundance: .; d_gene: .
CDR3aa: CASSQVGLGSYNEQFF; CDR3nt: TGTGCCAGCAGCCAGGTGGGACTGGGGTCCTACAATGAGCAGTTCTTC; j_gene: TRBJ2-1; v_gene: TRBV14; abundance: .; d_gene: .
CDR3aa: CASSPGRETTQHF; CDR3nt: TGTGCCAGCAGCCCCGGGCGGGAAACCACCCAGCATTTT; j_gene: TRBJ1-5; v_gene: TRBV12-3/TRBV12-4; abundance: .; d_gene: .
CDR3aa: CASSLLLPGLAIYNEQFF; CDR3nt: TGTGCCAGCAGCCTACTTTTACCGGGACTAGCGATATACAATGAGCAGTTCTTC; j_gene: TRBJ2-1; v_gene: TRBV11-2; abundance: .; d_gene: TRBD2
CDR3aa: CASSPKGWGQNQETQYF; CDR3nt: TGCGCCAGCAGCCCGAAAGGATGGGGACAAAACCAAGAGACCCAGTACTTC; j_gene: TRBJ2-5; v_gene: TRBV5-1; abundance: .; d_gene: .
CDR3aa: CASSVRGGEETQYF; CDR3nt: TGCGCCAGCAGTGTTCGCGGGGGTGAAGAGACCCAGTACTTC; j_gene: TRBJ2-5; v_gene: TRBV10-2; abundance: .; d_gene: TRBD2
CDR3aa: CASSPRQGIVGELFF; CDR3nt: TGTGCCAGCAGCCCCCGACAGGGGATTGTCGGGGAGCTGTTTTTT; j_gene: TRBJ2-2; v_gene: TRBV13; abundance: .; d_gene: TRBD1
CDR3aa: CATSGYRTGEVADTQYF; CDR3nt: TGTGCCACCAGCGGATATCGGACAGGGGAGGTTGCAGATACGCAGTATTTT; j_gene: TRBJ2-3; v_gene: TRBV15; abundance: .; d_gene: TRBD1
CDR3aa: CASSSNQGALRITGELFF; CDR3nt: TGTGCCAGTAGTAGCAATCAGGGGGCGCTGAGGATCACCGGGGAGCTGTTTTTT; j_gene: TRBJ2-2; v_gene: TRBV19; abundance: .; d_gene: TRBD1
CDR3aa: CAWSVLSGLNTGELFF; CDR3nt: TGTGCCTGGAGTGTACTTTCAGGGCTCAACACCGGGGAGCTGTTTTTT; j_gene: TRBJ2-2; v_gene: TRBV30; abundance: .; d_gene: .
CDR3aa: CASSPLRDKGSGFTF; CDR3nt: TGTGCCAGCAGTCCTCTTCGGGACAAAGGTTCGGGGTTCACCTTC; j_gene: TRBJ1-2; v_gene: TRBV27; abundance: .; d_gene: .
CDR3aa: CASSQDRYGELFF; CDR3nt: TGTGCCAGCAGCCAAGATCGGTACGGGGAGCTGTTTTTT; j_gene: TRBJ2-2; v_gene: TRBV3-1/TRBV3-2; abundance: .; d_gene: .
CDR3aa: CAISEYGVGANVLTF; CDR3nt: TGTGCCATCAGTGAGTACGGGGTTGGGGCCAACGTCCTGACTTTC; j_gene: TRBJ2-6; v_gene: TRBV10-3; abundance: .; d_gene: .
CDR3aa: CASSLSGSRGEKLFF; CDR3nt: TGTGCCAGCAGCTTAAGCGGGAGCCGGGGAGAAAAACTGTTTTTT; j_gene: TRBJ1-4; v_gene: TRBV7-3; abundance: .; d_gene: .
CDR3aa: CASSQDRQGGRTDTQYF; CDR3nt: TGTGCCAGCAGCCAAGATCGGCAGGGTGGACGCACAGATACGCAGTATTTT; j_gene: TRBJ2-3; v_gene: TRBV14; abundance: .; d_gene: .
CDR3aa: CASSLAGSNEQFF; CDR3nt: TGTGCCAGCAGCTTAGCGGGGTCCAATGAGCAGTTCTTC; j_gene: TRBJ2-1; v_gene: TRBV11-2; abundance: once; d_gene: .
CDR3aa: CASSLTSGVSSTGELFF; CDR3nt: TGTGCCAGCAGTTTAACTAGCGGGGTATCATCAACCGGGGAGCTGTTTTTT; j_gene: TRBJ2-2; v_gene: TRBV7-6; abundance: .; d_gene: TRBD2
CDR3aa: CASRDRGSLRGYTF; CDR3nt: TGTGCCAGCAGGGACAGGGGGAGTTTACGTGGCTACACCTTC; j_gene: TRBJ1-2; v_gene: TRBV27; abundance: .; d_gene: TRBD1
CDR3aa: CASSEEGNTEAFF; CDR3nt: TGTGCCAGCAGTGAGGAGGGTAACACTGAAGCTTTCTTT; j_gene: TRBJ1-1; v_gene: TRBV25-1; abundance: .; d_gene: .
CDR3aa: CSVLTGETGELFF; CDR3nt: TGCAGCGTACTGACAGGGGAGACCGGGGAGCTGTTTTTT; j_gene: TRBJ2-2; v_gene: TRBV29-1; abundance: .; d_gene: TRBD1
CDR3aa: CASSQDKGVQPEAFF; CDR3nt: TGTGCCAGCAGCCAAGATAAAGGGGTTCAACCCGAAGCTTTCTTT; j_gene: TRBJ1-1; v_gene: TRBV14; abundance: .; d_gene: .
CDR3aa: CASSTLQGASTGELFF; CDR3nt: TGTGCCAGTAGTACACTACAGGGGGCCAGCACCGGGGAGCTGTTTTTT; j_gene: TRBJ2-2; v_gene: TRBV19; abundance: .; d_gene: TRBD1
CDR3aa: CASRSGTSGNEQFF; CDR3nt: TGTGCCAGCAGATCCGGGACTAGCGGGAATGAGCAGTTCTTC; j_gene: TRBJ2-1; v_gene: TRBV6-5; abundance: many; d_gene: TRBD2
CDR3aa: CASRSGTARSFF; CDR3nt: TGTGCCAGCAGATCCGGGACAGCCCGTTCTTTCTTT; j_gene: TRBJ1-1; v_gene: TRBV7-9; abundance: .; d_gene: TRBD1
CDR3aa: CASSLGRGTGFETQYF; CDR3nt: TGCGCCAGCAGCTTGGGGCGGGGTACAGGATTTGAGACCCAGTACTTC; j_gene: TRBJ2-5; v_gene: TRBV5-1; abundance: .; d_gene: .
CDR3aa: CASSSLPGQGSTEAFF; CDR3nt: TGTGCCAGCAGTTCCCTACCGGGACAGGGGAGCACTGAAGCTTTCTTT; j_gene: TRBJ1-1; v_gene: TRBV25-1; abundance: .; d_gene: TRBD1
CDR3aa: CASSWGGHTEAFF; CDR3nt: TGTGCCAGCAGTTGGGGGGGGCACACTGAAGCTTTCTTT; j_gene: TRBJ1-1; v_gene: TRBV27; abundance: .; d_gene: .
CDR3aa: CASSLGARDRSIYNEQFF; CDR3nt: TGTGCCAGCAGCTTAGGGGCTAGGGACAGATCCATTTACAATGAGCAGTTCTTC; j_gene: TRBJ2-1; v_gene: TRBV7-9; abundance: .; d_gene: TRBD1
CDR3aa: CASSLGQNQPQHF; CDR3nt: TGCGCCAGCAGCTTGGGACAGAATCAGCCCCAGCATTTT; j_gene: TRBJ1-5; v_gene: TRBV5-1; abundance: .; d_gene: .
CDR3aa: CASSQQTSGSSYNEQFF; CDR3nt: TGTGCCAGCAGTCAGCAGACTAGCGGGAGCTCCTACAATGAGCAGTTCTTC; j_gene: TRBJ2-1; v_gene: TRBV6-6; abundance: few; d_gene: TRBD2
CDR3aa: CAWTVAGTGELFF; CDR3nt: TGTGCCTGGACGGTAGCGGGCACCGGGGAGCTGTTTTTT; j_gene: TRBJ2-2; v_gene: TRBV30; abundance: .; d_gene: TRBD2
CDR3aa: CASSLGQGNTGELFF; CDR3nt: TGTGCCAGCAGTTTAGGGCAGGGGAACACCGGGGAGCTGTTTTTT; j_gene: TRBJ2-2; v_gene: TRBV27; abundance: .; d_gene: .
CDR3aa: CSVDNGGYNEQFF; CDR3nt: TGCAGCGTTGATAACGGGGGTTACAATGAGCAGTTCTTC; j_gene: TRBJ2-1; v_gene: TRBV29-1; abundance: few; d_gene: .
CDR3aa: CASSYSGEAGNYNEQFF; CDR3nt: TGTGCCAGCAGCTACTCCGGTGAAGCGGGGAACTACAATGAGCAGTTCTTC; j_gene: TRBJ2-1; v_gene: TRBV3-1/TRBV3-2; abundance: .; d_gene: TRBD2
CDR3aa: CASSPETTSLHF; CDR3nt: TGTGCCAGCTCACCAGAGACAACCTCCCTCCACTTT; j_gene: TRBJ1-6; v_gene: TRBV18; abundance: few; d_gene: .
CDR3aa: CASSPIGRGGSGANVLTF; CDR3nt: TGTGCCAGTAGCCCAATCGGGCGGGGAGGATCTGGGGCCAACGTCCTGACTTTC; j_gene: TRBJ2-6; v_gene: TRBV19; abundance: .; d_gene: .
CDR3aa: CASSRGPTSRNTQYF; CDR3nt: TGTGCCAGCAGCCGGGGCCCCACAAGCCGCAACACTCAGTATTTT; j_gene: TRBJ2-3; v_gene: TRBV6-2/TRBV6-3; abundance: .; d_gene: .
CDR3aa: CAISESRQNTEAFF; CDR3nt: TGTGCCATCAGTGAGTCGAGGCAGAACACTGAAGCTTTCTTT; j_gene: TRBJ1-1; v_gene: TRBV10-3; abundance: once; d_gene: .
CDR3aa: CASQRQDSGNTIYF; CDR3nt: TGTGCCAGCCAAAGACAGGACTCTGGAAACACCATATATTTT; j_gene: TRBJ1-3; v_gene: TRBV19; abundance: .; d_gene: .